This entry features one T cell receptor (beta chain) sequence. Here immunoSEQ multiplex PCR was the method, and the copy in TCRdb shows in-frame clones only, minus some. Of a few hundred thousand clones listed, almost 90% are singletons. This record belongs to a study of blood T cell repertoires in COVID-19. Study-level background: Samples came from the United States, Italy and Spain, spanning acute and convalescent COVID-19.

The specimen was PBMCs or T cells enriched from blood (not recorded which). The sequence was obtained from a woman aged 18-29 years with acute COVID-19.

The CDR3 DNA reads TGTGCCAGCAGCTTAGTTTTATTGGCCCAGGGGGCAGCCACTGAAGCTTTCTTT. Its translation is CASSLVLLAQGAATEAFF. V is TRBV11-2 and J is TRBJ1-1; 8 nucleotides agree with TRBD1. V shed 1 base and J 4 bases; nucleotides not matched to a gene: 14. The CDR3 runs 18 residues. In germline, CDR1 is SGHAT, CDR2 FQNNGV.